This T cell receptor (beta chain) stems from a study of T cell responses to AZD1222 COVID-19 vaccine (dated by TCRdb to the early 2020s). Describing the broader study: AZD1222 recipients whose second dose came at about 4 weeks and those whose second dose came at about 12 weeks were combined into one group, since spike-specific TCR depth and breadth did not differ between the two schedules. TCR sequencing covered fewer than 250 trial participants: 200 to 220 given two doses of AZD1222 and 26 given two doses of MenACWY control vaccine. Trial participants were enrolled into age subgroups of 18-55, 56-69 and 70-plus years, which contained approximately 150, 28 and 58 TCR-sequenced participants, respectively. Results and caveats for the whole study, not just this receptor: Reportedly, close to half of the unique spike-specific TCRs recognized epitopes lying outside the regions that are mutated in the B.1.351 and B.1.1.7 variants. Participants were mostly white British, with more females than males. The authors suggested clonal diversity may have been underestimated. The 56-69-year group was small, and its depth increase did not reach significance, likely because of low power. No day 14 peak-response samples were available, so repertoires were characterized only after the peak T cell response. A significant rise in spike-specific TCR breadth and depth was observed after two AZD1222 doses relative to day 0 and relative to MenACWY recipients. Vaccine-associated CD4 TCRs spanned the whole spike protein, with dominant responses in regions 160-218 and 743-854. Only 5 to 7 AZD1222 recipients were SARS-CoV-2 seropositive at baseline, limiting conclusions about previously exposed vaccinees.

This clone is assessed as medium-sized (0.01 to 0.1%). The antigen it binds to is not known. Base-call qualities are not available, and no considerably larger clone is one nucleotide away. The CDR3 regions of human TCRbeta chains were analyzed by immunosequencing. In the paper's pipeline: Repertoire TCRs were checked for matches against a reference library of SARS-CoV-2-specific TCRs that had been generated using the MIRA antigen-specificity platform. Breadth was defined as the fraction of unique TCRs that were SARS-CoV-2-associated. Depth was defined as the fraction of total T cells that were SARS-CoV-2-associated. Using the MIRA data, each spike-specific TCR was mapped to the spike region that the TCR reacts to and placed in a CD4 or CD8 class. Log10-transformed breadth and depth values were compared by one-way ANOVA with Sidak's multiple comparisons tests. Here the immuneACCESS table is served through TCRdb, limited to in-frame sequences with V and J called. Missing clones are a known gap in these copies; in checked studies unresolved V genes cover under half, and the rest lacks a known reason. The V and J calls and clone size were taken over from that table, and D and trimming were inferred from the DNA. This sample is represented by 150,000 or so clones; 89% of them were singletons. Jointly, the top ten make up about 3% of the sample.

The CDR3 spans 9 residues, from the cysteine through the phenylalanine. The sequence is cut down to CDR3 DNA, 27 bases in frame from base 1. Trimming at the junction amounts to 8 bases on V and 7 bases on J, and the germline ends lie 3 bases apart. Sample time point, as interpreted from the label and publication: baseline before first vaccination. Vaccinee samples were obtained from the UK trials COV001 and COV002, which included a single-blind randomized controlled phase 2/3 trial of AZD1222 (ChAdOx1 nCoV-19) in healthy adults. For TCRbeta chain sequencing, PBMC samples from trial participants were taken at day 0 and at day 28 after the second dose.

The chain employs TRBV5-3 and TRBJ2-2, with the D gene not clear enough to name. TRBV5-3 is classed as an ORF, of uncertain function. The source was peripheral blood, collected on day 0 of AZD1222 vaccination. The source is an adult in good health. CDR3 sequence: CARGGELFF. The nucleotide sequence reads TGTGCCAGGGGCGGGGAGCTGTTTTTT.